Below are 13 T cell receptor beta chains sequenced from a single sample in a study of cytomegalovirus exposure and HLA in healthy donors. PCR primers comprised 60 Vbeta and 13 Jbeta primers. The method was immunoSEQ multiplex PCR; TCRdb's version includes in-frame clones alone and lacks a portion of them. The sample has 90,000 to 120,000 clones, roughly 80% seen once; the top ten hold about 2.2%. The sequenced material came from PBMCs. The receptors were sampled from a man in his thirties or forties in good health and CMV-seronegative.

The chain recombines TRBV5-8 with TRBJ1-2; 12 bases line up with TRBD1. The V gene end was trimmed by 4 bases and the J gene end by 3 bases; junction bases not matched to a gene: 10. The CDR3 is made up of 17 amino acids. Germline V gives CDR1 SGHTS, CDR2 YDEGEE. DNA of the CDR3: TGTGCCAGCAGCCGGGACCGGGACAGGGGGCGAGACTATGGCTACACCTTC. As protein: CASSRDRDRGRDYGYTF.

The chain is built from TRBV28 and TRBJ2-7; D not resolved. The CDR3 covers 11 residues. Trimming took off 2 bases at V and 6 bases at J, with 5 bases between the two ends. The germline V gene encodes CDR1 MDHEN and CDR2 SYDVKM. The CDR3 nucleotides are TGTGCCAGCAGTTTAGTGGCCGAGCAGTACTTC. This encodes CASSLVAEQYF.

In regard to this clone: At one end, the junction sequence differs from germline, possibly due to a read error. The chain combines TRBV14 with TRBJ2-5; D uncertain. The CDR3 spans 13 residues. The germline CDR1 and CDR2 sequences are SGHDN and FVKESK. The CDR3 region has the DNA TGTGCCAGCAGCCAATCCATCGTATCATATCTACACTTC. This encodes CASSQSIVSYLHF.

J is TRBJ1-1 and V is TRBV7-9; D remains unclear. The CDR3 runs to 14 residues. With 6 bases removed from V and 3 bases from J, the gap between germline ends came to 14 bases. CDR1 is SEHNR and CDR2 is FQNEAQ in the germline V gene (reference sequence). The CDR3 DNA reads TGTGCCAGCAGAGAAGTTGGCGGGGACACTGAAGCTTTCTTT. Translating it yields CASREVGGDTEAFF.

The CDR3 DNA sequence: TGTGCCAGCATCGTAGTTCCACTGAATCAGCCCCAGCATTTT. Its protein is CASIVVPLNQPQHF. This rearrangement joins TRBV6-1 to TRBJ1-5; D is unresolved. Trimming took 7 bases from V and 4 from J, leaving 14 bases between them. This CDR3 spans 14 amino acids. Germline assignment: CDR1 MNHNS and CDR2 SASEGT.

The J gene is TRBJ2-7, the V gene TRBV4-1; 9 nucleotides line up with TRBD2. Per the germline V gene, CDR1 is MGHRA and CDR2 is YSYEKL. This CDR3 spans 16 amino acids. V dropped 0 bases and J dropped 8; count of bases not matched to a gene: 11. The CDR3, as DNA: TGCGCCAGCAGCCAAGATGGGGCCCAGCGGGGGGATAAGCAGTACTTC. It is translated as CASSQDGAQRGDKQYF.

The CDR3 sequence is CASSLRQPTEAFF. CDR3 sequence (DNA): TGTGCCAGCAGTCTAAGACAGCCCACTGAAGCTTTCTTT. The chain uses TRBV28 and TRBJ1-1; TRBD1 might be the D (5 bases). Between the trimmed V and J ends, which lost 5 bases and 4 bases, there was a span of 11 bases. The germline V gene encodes CDR1 MDHEN and CDR2 SYDVKM. The CDR3 length is 13 residues.

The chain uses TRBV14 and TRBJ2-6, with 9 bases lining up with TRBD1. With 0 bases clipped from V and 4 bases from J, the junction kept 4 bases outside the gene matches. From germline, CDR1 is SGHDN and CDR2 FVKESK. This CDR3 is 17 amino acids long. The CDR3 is CASSQERTGAGANVLTF. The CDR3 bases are TGTGCCAGCAGCCAAGAGCGGACAGGGGCCGGGGCCAACGTCCTGACTTTC.

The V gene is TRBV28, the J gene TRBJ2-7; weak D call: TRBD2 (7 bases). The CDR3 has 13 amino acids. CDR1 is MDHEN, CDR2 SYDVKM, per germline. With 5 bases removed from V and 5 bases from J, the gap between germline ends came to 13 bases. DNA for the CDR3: TGTGCCAGCAGTCAGAGGGGGGGCGACGAGCAGTACTTC. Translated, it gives CASSQRGGDEQYF.

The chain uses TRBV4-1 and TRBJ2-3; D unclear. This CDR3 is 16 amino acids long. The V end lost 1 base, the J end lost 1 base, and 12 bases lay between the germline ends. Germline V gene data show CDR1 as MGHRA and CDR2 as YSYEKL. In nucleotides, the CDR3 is TGCGCCAGCAGCCAAGTCGGTGCAGGCCGCACAGATACGCAGTATTTT. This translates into CASSQVGAGRTDTQYF.

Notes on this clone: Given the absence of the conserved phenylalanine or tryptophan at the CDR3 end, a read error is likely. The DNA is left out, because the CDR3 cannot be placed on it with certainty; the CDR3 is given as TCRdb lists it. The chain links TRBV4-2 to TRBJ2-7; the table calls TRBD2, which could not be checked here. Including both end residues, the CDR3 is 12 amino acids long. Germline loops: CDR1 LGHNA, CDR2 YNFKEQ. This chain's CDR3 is CASSQGVVAGGL.

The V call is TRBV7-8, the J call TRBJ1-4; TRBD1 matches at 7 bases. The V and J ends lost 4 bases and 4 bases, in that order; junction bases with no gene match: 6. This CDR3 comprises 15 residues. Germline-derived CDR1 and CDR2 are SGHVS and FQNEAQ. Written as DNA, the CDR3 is TGTGCCAGCAGCTCCGGGGACAGTTTTAATGAAAAACTGTTTTTT. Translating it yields CASSSGDSFNEKLFF.

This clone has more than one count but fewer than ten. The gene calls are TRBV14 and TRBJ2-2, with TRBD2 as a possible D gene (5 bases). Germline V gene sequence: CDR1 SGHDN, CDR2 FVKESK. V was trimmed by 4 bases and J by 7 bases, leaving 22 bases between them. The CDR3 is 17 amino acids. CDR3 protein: CASSPQERLRDGGELFF. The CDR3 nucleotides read TGTGCCAGCAGCCCCCAGGAGAGACTACGCGATGGCGGGGAGCTGTTTTTT. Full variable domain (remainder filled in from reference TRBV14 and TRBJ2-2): EAGVTQFPSHSVIEKGQTVTLRCDPISGHDNLYWYRRVMGKEIKFLLHFVKESKQDESGMPNNRFLAERTGGTYSTLKVQPAELEDSGVYFCASSPQERLRDGGELFFGEGSRLTVL.